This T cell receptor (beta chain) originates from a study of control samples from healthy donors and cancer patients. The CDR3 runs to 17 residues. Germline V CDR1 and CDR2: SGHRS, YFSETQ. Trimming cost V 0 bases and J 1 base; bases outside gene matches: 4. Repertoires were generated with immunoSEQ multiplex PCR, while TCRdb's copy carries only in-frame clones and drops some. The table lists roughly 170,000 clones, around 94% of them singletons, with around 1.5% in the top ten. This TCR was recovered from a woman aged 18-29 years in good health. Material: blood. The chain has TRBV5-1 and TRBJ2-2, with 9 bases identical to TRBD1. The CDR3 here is CASSLAGTGWNTGELFF. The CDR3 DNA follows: TGCGCCAGCAGCTTGGCCGGGACAGGGTGGAACACCGGGGAGCTGTTTTTT.